These 32 T cell receptor beta chains were all obtained from the same sample, sequenced in a study of identifying expanded T cells in peripheral blood. Sequenced by immunoSEQ multiplex PCR; TCRdb stores in-frame clones only, minus some. The sample yields fewer than 60,000 clones, roughly 82% seen once. Material: blood. Receptors were obtained from a person between 18 and 75 years old in good health.

The rearrangement uses TRBV21-1 and TRBJ2-7; the D call of TRBD2 is as the table states it, not checked on the DNA. TRBV21-1 constitutes a pseudogene. This CDR3 is built from 13 residues. Here the CDR3 reads CAGGSGATYEQYV. The CDR3 coding sequence is TGTGCCGGGGGTAGCGGGGCAACCTACGAGCAGTACGTC.

J is TRBJ2-7 and V is TRBV10-3; the match to TRBD1 covers 7 bases. J was trimmed by 0 bases and V by 2 bases; bases with no gene match: 1. Germline V gene sequence: CDR1 ENHRY, CDR2 SYGVKD. The CDR3 spans 14 residues. CDR3 loop: CAISERDSSYEQYF. The CDR3 DNA sequence: TGTGCCATCAGTGAGCGGGACAGCTCCTACGAGCAGTACTTC.

The gene calls are TRBV18 and TRBJ2-3, with unresolved D. CDR1 is KGHSH, CDR2 LQKENI, per germline. The CDR3 has 15 residues. Trimming removed 3 bases from V and 1 base from J, with 11 bases in between. DNA for the CDR3: TGTGCCAGCTCACCGATCAAAGGCGGCACAGATACGCAGTATTTT. Translated, it gives CASSPIKGGTDTQYF. Supplemented by reference TRBV18 and TRBJ2-3, the full variable domain reads NAGVMQNPRHLVRRRGQEARLRCSPMKGHSHVYWYRQLPEEGLKFMVYLQKENIIDESGMPKERFSAEFPKEGPSILRIQQVVRGDSAAYFCASSPIKGGTDTQYFGPGTRLTVL.

The V gene is TRBV9, the J gene TRBJ1-6; D remains ambiguous. V lost 4 bases to trimming and J lost 4 bases, with 6 bases between them. Germline lookup yields CDR1 SGDLS and CDR2 YYNGEE. This CDR3 spans 13 amino acids. The CDR3 coding sequence is TGTGCCAGCAGCCGATCATATAATTCACCCCTCCACTTT. This encodes CASSRSYNSPLHF.

J is TRBJ1-1 and V is TRBV18; unclear D gene. Germline lookup yields CDR1 KGHSH and CDR2 LQKENI. The length of the CDR3 is 13 residues. V dropped 3 bases and J dropped 4 bases, with 9 bases sitting between them. CDR3 in amino acids: CASSPGGSTEAFF. The CDR3 region has the DNA TGTGCCAGCTCACCGGGAGGGAGCACTGAAGCTTTCTTT.

The CDR3 loop reads CASSPKTSGAASDTGELFF. CDR3 nucleotides: TGCGCCAGCAGCCCGAAGACTAGCGGGGCGGCATCGGACACCGGGGAGCTGTTTTTT. The chain links TRBV5-1 to TRBJ2-2, with TRBD2 matching over 11 bases. The CDR3 covers 19 residues. Germline V CDR1 and CDR2: SGHRS, YFSETQ. Trimming at V came to 4 bases and at J to 3 bases, leaving 14 bases not matched to a gene.

This sequence joins TRBV4-2 and TRBJ1-6; D unresolved. This CDR3 has 15 amino acids. The V gene's germline CDR1 is LGHNA and CDR2 YNFKEQ. Trimming left V 1 base short and J 6 bases short, with 10 bases between. As DNA, the CDR3 is TGTGCCAGCAGCCAAGGGGCGGGTATTAATTCACCCCTCCACTTT. Its translation: CASSQGAGINSPLHF.

V gene TRBV19 combines with J gene TRBJ1-4; D is possibly TRBD1 (5 bases). Germline V gene sequence: CDR1 LNHDA, CDR2 SQIVND (reference sequence). The CDR3 has 19 amino acids. The V and J ends lost 1 base and 3 bases respectively, with 21 bases between them. The CDR3, as DNA: TGTGCCAGTAGTATAGCTAAGATCCAGGGCTACATGTCTAATGAAAAACTGTTTTTT. The encoded protein is CASSIAKIQGYMSNEKLFF.

This chain joins TRBV11-2 and TRBJ2-7; TRBD1 matches at 7 bases. Trimming took 4 bases from V and 2 from J; bases not matched to a gene: 11. CDR3 length: 16 residues. Germline CDR1 is SGHAT and CDR2 is FQNNGV. In DNA form, the CDR3 reads TGTGCCAGCAGCTACCGGAAAAACGGACAGGCCTACGAGCAGTACTTC. It codes for CASSYRKNGQAYEQYF. The whole variable domain, filled in from reference TRBV11-2 and TRBJ2-7, reads EAGVAQSPRYKIIEKRQSVAFWCNPISGHATLYWYQQILGQGPKLLIQFQNNGVVDDSQLPKDRFSAERLKGVDSTLKIQPAKLEDSAVYLCASSYRKNGQAYEQYFGPGTRLTVT.

V is TRBV30 and J is TRBJ2-7; D remains ambiguous. The V and J ends lost 0 bases and 2 bases respectively, with 5 bases between them. This CDR3 contains 12 residues. Per the germline V gene, CDR1 is GTSNPN and CDR2 is SVGIG (reference sequence). This CDR3 reads CAWSVGTYEQYF. Written as DNA, the CDR3 is TGTGCCTGGAGTGTAGGGACCTACGAGCAGTACTTC.

This rearrangement joins TRBV7-6 to TRBJ2-1; D possibly corresponds to TRBD2 (6 bases). The CDR3 loop spans 18 amino acids. CDR1 and CDR2 (germline): SGHVS, FNYEAQ. V was clipped by 4 bases and J by 0 bases, with 19 bases between them. This CDR3 reads CASSSNLAEEGSYNEQFF. CDR3 coding DNA: TGTGCCAGCAGCTCAAATCTTGCGGAGGAGGGCTCCTACAATGAGCAGTTCTTC.

The V gene is TRBV25-1, the J gene TRBJ1-3; D uncertain. CDR3 length: 12 residues. The germline CDR1 and CDR2 sequences are MGHDK and SYGVNS. The germline V and J ends were trimmed by 6 bases and 3 bases, with 6 bases remaining between them. This CDR3 is CASSGVGNTIYF. In DNA, the CDR3 is TGTGCCAGCAGCGGTGTTGGAAACACCATATATTTT.

This chain joins TRBV29-1 and TRBJ2-5; 8 bases fit TRBD2. Germline V gives CDR1 SQVTM, CDR2 ANQGSEA. The CDR3 spans 13 residues. Trimming cost V 5 bases and J 4 bases; bases outside gene matches: 6. CDR3 protein: CSVSGSTVETQYF. CDR3 nucleotides: TGCAGCGTTAGCGGGAGTACGGTAGAGACCCAGTACTTC.

J is TRBJ2-2 and V is TRBV27; D uncertain. In germline, CDR1 is MNHEY, CDR2 SMNVEV (reference sequence). V lost 7 bases and J lost 5, with 17 bases in between. The CDR3 has 15 residues. The CDR3 spells CASMTIPRGTGELFF. The CDR3 bases are TGTGCCAGCATGACCATCCCCCGTGGGACCGGGGAGCTGTTTTTT.

The chain links TRBV5-6 to TRBJ2-3; 9 nucleotides agree with TRBD2. Trimming took 0 bases from V and 5 from J; bases not matched to a gene: 4. There are 15 residues in the CDR3. Looked up from germline, CDR1 is SGHDT and CDR2 is YYEEEE. The CDR3 protein is CASSLGLAGLDTQYF. As DNA, the CDR3 is TGTGCCAGCAGCTTGGGGCTAGCGGGGTTAGATACGCAGTATTTT. The full variable domain, in which reference TRBV5-6 and TRBJ2-3 provide the parts outside the CDR3, is DAGVTQSPTHLIKTRGQQVTLRCSPKSGHDTVSWYQQALGQGPQFIFQYYEEEERQRGNFPDRFSGHQFPNYSSELNVNALLLGDSALYLCASSLGLAGLDTQYFGPGTRLTVL.

Comment on this clone: One end of the junction varies from germline; a read error may be responsible. The chain uses TRBV5-8 and TRBJ2-5; no clear D gene. The CDR3 is 11 residues long. Germline V gene data show CDR1 as SGHTS and CDR2 as YDEGEE. DNA of the CDR3: TGTGCCAGCAGCCCGGAAGAAACCCAGTACTTC. Protein: CASSPEETQYF. The full variable domain, with the rest looked up from reference TRBV5-8 and TRBJ2-5, is EAGVTQSPTHLIKTRGQQATLRCSPISGHTSVYWYQQALGLGLQFLLWYDEGEERNRGNFPPRFSGRQFPNYSSELNVNALELEDSALYLCASSPEETQYFGPGTRLLVL.

The chain has TRBV19 and TRBJ2-1; 11 bases map to TRBD2. Looked up from germline, CDR1 is LNHDA and CDR2 is SQIVND (reference sequence). The V and J ends lost 2 bases and 10 bases, in that order; junction bases with no gene match: 1. This CDR3 region has 13 residues. CDR3 bases: TGTGCCAGTAGTATACGGACTAGCGGGGAGCAGTTCTTC. Protein product: CASSIRTSGEQFF.

The chain couples TRBV11-2 to TRBJ2-7, with D possibly TRBD2 on 7 matching bases. The germline CDR1 and CDR2 sequences are SGHAT and FQNNGV. The CDR3 sequence is 14 residues long. V was cut by 6 bases and J by 3 bases, with 15 bases left in between. Here the CDR3 DNA reads TGTGCCAGCAGGGAAGGGGGGGGTGGCTACGAGCAGTACGTC. It codes for CASREGGGGYEQYV.

J is TRBJ1-5 and V is TRBV7-2; D is uncertain. V was clipped by 2 bases and J by 1 base, with 6 bases between them. Germline V lookup: CDR1 SGHTA, CDR2 FQGNSA. This CDR3 has 14 residues. As DNA, the CDR3 is TGTGCCAGCAGCTTAACTCCCAGCAATCAGCCCCAGCATTTT. This encodes CASSLTPSNQPQHF.

The chain combines TRBV6-1 with TRBJ1-4; 8 nucleotides line up with TRBD1. V gave up 3 bases and J gave up 5 bases; unmatched junction bases: 5. From germline, CDR1 is MNHNS and CDR2 SASEGT. The CDR3 loop spans 15 amino acids. The CDR3 region is CASSETAGGNEKLFF. CDR3 sequence (DNA): TGTGCCAGCAGTGAGACGGCAGGGGGCAATGAAAAACTGTTTTTT.

V gene TRBV2 combines with J gene TRBJ1-1; unclear D gene. The length of the CDR3 is 13 residues. Germline loops: CDR1 SNHLY, CDR2 FYNNEI. Trimming removed 6 bases at V and 0 bases at J, with 8 bases between. CDR3 residues: CASRTQVNTEAFF. In nucleotides, the CDR3 is TGTGCCAGCAGGACGCAGGTGAACACTGAAGCTTTCTTT.

This clone turned up a few times. CDR3 sequence reads: CASKVGLDSPLHF. The CDR3 DNA follows: TGTGCCAGTAAGGTGGGGTTGGATTCACCCCTCCACTTT. The chain uses TRBV19 and TRBJ1-6; D not resolved. The CDR3 loop spans 13 amino acids. The V and J ends lost 7 bases and 8 bases respectively, with 12 bases between them. CDR1 LNHDA and CDR2 SQIVND come from the germline V gene (reference sequence).

The chain employs TRBV2 and TRBJ2-5; D is uncertain. The CDR3 consists of 14 residues. V lost 8 bases and J lost 0, with 13 bases in between. Germline CDR1 reads SNHLY; CDR2 reads FYNNEI. CDR3 coding DNA: TGTGCCAGCGTCCGCCGTGACAACCAAGAGACCCAGTACTTC. Amino acid sequence: CASVRRDNQETQYF.

This chain connects TRBV6-1 to TRBJ2-7; maybe TRBD2 (6 bases). Germline V gives CDR1 MNHNS, CDR2 SASEGT. V was trimmed by 8 bases and J by 6 bases, leaving 17 bases between them. The CDR3 is 13 residues long. The CDR3 is CASGAGTVGEQYF. The DNA of the CDR3 is TGTGCCAGCGGGGCAGGGACTGTCGGCGAGCAGTACTTC.

This clone has a handful of counts. The V call is TRBV18, the J call TRBJ2-7; 9 bases agree with TRBD2. This CDR3 has 15 amino acids. Germline V gene sequence: CDR1 KGHSH, CDR2 LQKENI. V dropped 4 bases and J dropped 5; count of bases not matched to a gene: 9. The CDR3 sequence: CASSRNSGSTDEQYF. CDR3 nucleotide sequence: TGTGCCAGCTCACGAAATAGCGGGAGTACCGACGAGCAGTACTTC.

This clone was detected only a few times. This chain uses TRBV6-5 with TRBJ1-1; 7 nucleotides match TRBD1. J gave up 6 bases and V 5 bases, and 6 bases lay outside the gene matches. Germline V gene lookup returns CDR1 MNHEY and CDR2 SVGAGI. The CDR3 is made up of 13 amino acids. The CDR3 protein is CASSPHRGAEAFF. CDR3 nucleotide sequence: TGTGCCAGCAGTCCCCACAGGGGTGCTGAAGCTTTCTTT.

This chain joins TRBV2 and TRBJ1-5; D not certain. V lost 3 bases to trimming and J lost 11 bases, with 11 bases between them. The CDR3 spans 12 residues. Per the germline V gene, CDR1 is SNHLY and CDR2 is FYNNEI. CDR3 nucleotides: TGTGCCAGCAGTGAGGCCTTAACGACCCAGCATTTT. Protein: CASSEALTTQHF.

The J gene is TRBJ2-1, the V gene TRBV5-6; D might be TRBD2 (6 bases). There are 13 residues in the CDR3. CDR1 is SGHDT and CDR2 is YYEEEE in the germline V gene. V lost 3 bases and J lost 8, with 12 bases in between. CDR3 DNA sequence: TGTGCCAGCAGCTACCTAGGCGGGGATGAGCAGTTCTTC. It yields the protein CASSYLGGDEQFF.

This chain joins TRBV19 and TRBJ2-3; tentatively, D is TRBD2 (6 bases). V was trimmed by 1 base and J by 5 bases, leaving 13 bases between them. This CDR3 comprises 15 residues. CDR1 and CDR2 from the germline V gene are LNHDA and SQIVND (reference sequence). As DNA, the CDR3 is TGTGCCAGTAGTATAGCCGTTGGGGGGAGAGATACGCAGTATTTT. Translating gives CASSIAVGGRDTQYF.

The rearrangement joins TRBV6-5 to TRBJ2-7; D is unresolved. This CDR3 comprises 12 residues. The V end lost 8 bases, the J end lost 2 bases, and 10 bases lay between the germline ends. Germline CDR1 and CDR2: MNHEY and SVGAGI. The CDR3 region is CASPVIPYEQYV. The CDR3 nucleotides are TGTGCCAGCCCCGTTATCCCCTACGAGCAGTACGTC.

The V and J genes are TRBV5-4 and TRBJ1-2; no definite D call. Germline assignment: CDR1 SGHNT and CDR2 YYREEE (reference sequence). This CDR3 is built from 12 residues. V lost 1 base, J lost 3 bases, and 4 bases lay in between. The CDR3 coding sequence is TGTGCCAGCAGCTTGACAGACTATGGCTACACCTTC. Protein sequence: CASSLTDYGYTF.

CDR3 DNA sequence: TGCGCCAGCAGCTCCGGACTAGCGGGATATAACCAAGAGACCCAGTACTTC. Translation: CASSSGLAGYNQETQYF. The chain is built from TRBV5-1 and TRBJ2-5; 12 positions match TRBD2. Trimming removed 3 bases from V and 0 bases from J; junction bases left unmatched: 6. The CDR3 is 17 residues long. Per the germline V gene, CDR1 is SGHRS and CDR2 is YFSETQ.